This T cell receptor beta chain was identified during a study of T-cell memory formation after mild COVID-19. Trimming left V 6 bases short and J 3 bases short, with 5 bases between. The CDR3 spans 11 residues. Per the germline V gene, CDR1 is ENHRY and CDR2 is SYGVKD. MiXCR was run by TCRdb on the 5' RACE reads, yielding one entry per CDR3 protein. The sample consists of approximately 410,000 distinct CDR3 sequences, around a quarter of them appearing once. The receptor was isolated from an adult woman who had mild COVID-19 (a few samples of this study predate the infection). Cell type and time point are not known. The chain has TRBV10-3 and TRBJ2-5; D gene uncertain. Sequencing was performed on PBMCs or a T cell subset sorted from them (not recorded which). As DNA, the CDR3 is TGTGCCATCAGCCAAAAAGAGACCCAGTACTTC. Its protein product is CAISQKETQYF.